A selection of T cell receptor beta chains follows, all from one sample in a study of cytomegalovirus exposure and HLA in healthy donors. Sequenced by immunoSEQ multiplex PCR; TCRdb stores in-frame clones only, minus some. This sample has 150,000 to 200,000 clones, with 78% found just once. Sequences were obtained from PBMCs. The source is a female donor in good health and CMV-seronegative. Each CDR3 is given with its conserved first and last residue. The D gene is left open where the match is weak. Clone size is shown for a subset of rows, as once, few, many or a class of expanded clone.

J	size	V	D	CDR3	DNA
TRBJ2-7	-	TRBV11-1	TRBD2	CASSPTSGTPYEQYF	TGTGCCAGCAGCCCGACTAGCGGGACACCCTACGAGCAGTACTTC
TRBJ2-7	-	TRBV11-2	-	CASSLGREYEQYF	TGTGCCAGCAGCTTAGGGCGGGAATACGAGCAGTACTTC
TRBJ1-1	-	TRBV19	-	CASSLEGTEAFF	TGTGCCAGTAGTCTCGAGGGCACTGAAGCTTTCTTT
TRBJ1-2	-	TRBV7-6	TRBD1	CASSLAETGNGYTF	TGTGCCAGCAGCTTAGCTGAGACAGGGAACGGCTACACCTTC
TRBJ2-1	once	TRBV10-3	-	CAISDSRDEQFF	TGTGCCATCAGTGATTCCCGGGATGAGCAGTTCTTC
TRBJ2-7	-	TRBV18	-	CASSPPSAYEQYF	TGTGCCAGCTCACCACCGTCGGCCTACGAGCAGTACTTC
TRBJ2-5	-	TRBV5-1	TRBD2	CASSLLSGGGETQYF	TGCGCCAGCAGCTTGTTGAGCGGGGGCGGCGAGACCCAGTACTTC
TRBJ2-7	-	TRBV10-3	-	CAISERVADEQYF	TGTGCCATCAGTGAGCGGGTCGCGGACGAGCAGTACTTC
TRBJ1-5	-	TRBV6-5	-	CASSGGSNQPQHF	TGTGCCAGCAGTGGGGGGAGCAATCAGCCCCAGCATTTT
TRBJ2-4	-	TRBV2	TRBD2	CASSPTSGAGNIQYF	TGTGCCAGCAGTCCGACTAGCGGGGCGGGAAACATTCAGTACTTC
TRBJ2-1	-	TRBV19	TRBD2	CASSIDLLAASVEYNEQFF	TGTGCCAGTAGTATAGATCTACTAGCGGCTTCAGTGGAATATAATGAGCAGTTCTTC
TRBJ2-2	-	TRBV7-8	-	CASSLYSGTGNTGELFF	TGTGCCAGCAGCTTATACAGCGGGACAGGGAACACCGGGGAGCTGTTTTTT
TRBJ2-5	once	TRBV4-2	TRBD1	CASSHPGTGDQETQYF	TGTGCCAGCAGCCACCCCGGGACAGGGGATCAGGAGACCCAGTACTTC
TRBJ2-7	-	TRBV9	TRBD1	CASSDSDRGHEQYF	TGTGCCAGCAGCGACTCGGACAGGGGACACGAGCAGTACTTC
TRBJ2-1	few	TRBV28	TRBD2	CASSFSRLAPRLSSYNEQFF	TGTGCCAGCAGTTTCTCTAGACTAGCGCCCAGACTAAGCTCCTACAATGAGCAGTTCTTC
TRBJ1-5	-	TRBV2	-	CASRLDFVAQHF	TGTGCCAGCAGGTTAGACTTTGTGGCCCAGCATTTT